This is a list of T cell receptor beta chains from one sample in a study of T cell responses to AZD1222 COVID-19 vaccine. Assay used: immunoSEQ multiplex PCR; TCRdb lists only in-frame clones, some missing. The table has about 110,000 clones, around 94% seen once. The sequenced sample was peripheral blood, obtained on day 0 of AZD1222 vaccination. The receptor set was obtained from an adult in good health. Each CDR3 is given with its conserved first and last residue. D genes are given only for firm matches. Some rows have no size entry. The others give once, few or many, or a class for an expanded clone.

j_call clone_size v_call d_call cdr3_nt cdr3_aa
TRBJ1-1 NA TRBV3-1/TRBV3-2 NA TGTGCCAGCAGCCAAGTCGGCAGGTTGAGCGCTGAAGCTTTCTTT CASSQVGRLSAEAFF
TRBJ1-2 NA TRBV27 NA TGTGCCAGCGCCCCCGGGGCCAACTATGGCTACACCTTC CASAPGANYGYTF
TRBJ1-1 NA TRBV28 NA TGTGCCAGCAGTTCCGGAGGGTTGGGCACTGAAGCTTTCTTT CASSSGGLGTEAFF
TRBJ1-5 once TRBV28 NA TGTGCCAGCAGGGCACAGGGTATAAGAAATCAGCCCCAGCATTTT CASRAQGIRNQPQHF
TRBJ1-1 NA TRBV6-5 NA TGTGCCAGCAGTCCACTCGGGAGGGGTGAAGCTTTCTTT CASSPLGRGEAFF
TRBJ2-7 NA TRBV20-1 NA TGCAGTGCTAGTGGCGTTCCCTTTCCGGCTTACGAGCAGTACTTC CSASGVPFPAYEQYF
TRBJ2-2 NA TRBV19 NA TGTGCCAGTAGTATTGGCACCGGGGAGCTGTTTTTT CASSIGTGELFF
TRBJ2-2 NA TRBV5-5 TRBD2 TGTGCCAGCAGCCCACTCAGCGGGGGGGACACCGGGGAGCTGTTTTTT CASSPLSGGDTGELFF
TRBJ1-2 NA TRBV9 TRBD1 TGTGCCAGCAGCGTAGACTCCCCCCTCCCCGGACGGGTCGACAGGGGAAGTGGTGGCTACACCTTC CASSVDSPLPGRVDRGSGGYTF
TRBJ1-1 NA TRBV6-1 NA TGTGCCAGCAGTGAAAGGCGGGGGCGAGCTGAAGCTTTCTTT CASSERRGRAEAFF
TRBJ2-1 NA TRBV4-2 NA TGTGCCAGCAGCCAAGATTTCGGTAGTCGGGGTGGAAATGAGCAGTTCTTC CASSQDFGSRGGNEQFF
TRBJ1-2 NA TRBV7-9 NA TGTGCCAGCAGCCGTCGGGGGGGCATCGGGTTCTATGGCTACACCTTC CASSRRGGIGFYGYTF
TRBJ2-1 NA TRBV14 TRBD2 TGTGCCAGCAGCCACGGGGGGTCGATTCCGGGTGAGCAGTTCTTC CASSHGGSIPGEQFF
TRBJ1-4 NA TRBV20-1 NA TGCAGTGCTAGTCCAACAACTAATGAAAAACTGTTTTTT CSASPTTNEKLFF
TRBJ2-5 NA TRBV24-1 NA TGTGCCACCAGTGAAAGGGACAAGTTACAAGAGACCCAGTACTTC CATSERDKLQETQYF
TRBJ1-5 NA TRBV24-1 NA TGTGCCACCAGTGATCGCGACAGGATGTTGCCCCAGCATTTT CATSDRDRMLPQHF
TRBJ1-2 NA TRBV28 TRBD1 TGTGCCAGCAGTACACGGACAGGGGTACACTATGGCTACACCTTC CASSTRTGVHYGYTF